A selection of T cell receptor beta chains follows, all from one sample in a study of shared clonotypes between healthy human individuals. Clones were sequenced by immunoSEQ multiplex PCR, and TCRdb holds only the in-frame ones, with some missing. The sample has around 650,000 clones, about 96% seen once. What was sequenced was naive CD8+ T cells sorted from blood. These TCRs come from a woman in her twenties or thirties in good health. The CDR3 runs from the conserved cysteine through the conserved F or W. D genes are given only for firm matches. A row's size may be missing; if present it is once, few, many or a size class.

>TRBV7-9|TRBJ2-7|TRBD1|.
TGTGCCAGCAGCACCTGGACAGGGGGCGCGTTTTACGAGCAGTACTTC
CASSTWTGGAFYEQYF
>TRBV27|TRBJ1-5|TRBD1|few
TGTGCCAGCAGTTTCACAGGGGGCTATCAGCCCCAGCATTTT
CASSFTGGYQPQHF
>TRBV4-2|TRBJ2-3|TRBD2|.
TGTGCCAGCAGCCAAGACCTAGCGGAAAGTAGTTCGCAGTATTTT
CASSQDLAESSSQYF
>TRBV28|TRBJ2-7|TRBD1|.
TGTGCCAGCATCTTGACCCTGGACAGGAGGTTCCACGAGCAGTACTTC
CASILTLDRRFHEQYF
>TRBV4-1|TRBJ2-1|TRBD2|.
TGCGCCAGCAGTCCCACTAGCGGGAGCAATGAGCAGTTCTTC
CASSPTSGSNEQFF
>TRBV5-6|TRBJ1-1|.|.
TGTGCCAGCAGCTTGTTAAGGGGTAGCGGCGCTGAAGCTTTCTTT
CASSLLRGSGAEAFF
>TRBV19|TRBJ1-2|.|.
TGTGCCACCTTCAGCGGGTACTATGGCTACACCTTC
CATFSGYYGYTF
>TRBV27|TRBJ2-1|.|.
TGTGCCAGCAGTTCGACCGACTACAATGAGCAGTTCTTC
CASSSTDYNEQFF
>TRBV27|TRBJ2-7|TRBD2|.
TGTGCCTCCGGGACTAGCGGGATTGAGCAGTACTTC
CASGTSGIEQYF
>TRBV10-2|TRBJ2-7|.|.
TGCGCCAGCAGTGAAGTCCAGGGTTCAATTTACGAGCAGTACTTC
CASSEVQGSIYEQYF
>TRBV27|TRBJ1-6|.|.
TGTGCCAGCAGTTTATGGGGGGGTCAATCACCCCTCCACTTT
CASSLWGGQSPLHF
>TRBV27|TRBJ2-3|TRBD2|once
TGTGCCAGCAGTTGGGAAGGGCGGGAGGGCCCGCAGTATTTT
CASSWEGREGPQYF
>TRBV21-1|TRBJ1-5|.|.
TGTGCCAGCATCATCGACAGGGGAGTGTGCAATCAGCCCCAGCATTTT
CASIIDRGVCNQPQHF
>TRBV19|TRBJ2-4|TRBD1|.
TGTGCCAGTCAGAGGCGGGACAGGGGTTTGGACATTCAGTACTTC
CASQRRDRGLDIQYF
>TRBV4-2|TRBJ1-2|.|.
TGTGCCAGCAGCCAAGATCTCCCAGCCCCGGGGGGGTCCTATGGCTACACCTTC
CASSQDLPAPGGSYGYTF
>TRBV4-1|TRBJ2-3|.|.
TGCGCCAGCAGGGAGACTTCCACAGATACGCAGTATTTT
CASRETSTDTQYF
>TRBV19|TRBJ2-5|.|.
TGTGCCAGTAGTTATCAAGAGACCCAGTACTTC
CASSYQETQYF
>TRBV14|TRBJ2-7|.|once
TGTGCCAGCAGCCAAGTTAGCCTCTCCTACGAGCAGTACTTC
CASSQVSLSYEQYF